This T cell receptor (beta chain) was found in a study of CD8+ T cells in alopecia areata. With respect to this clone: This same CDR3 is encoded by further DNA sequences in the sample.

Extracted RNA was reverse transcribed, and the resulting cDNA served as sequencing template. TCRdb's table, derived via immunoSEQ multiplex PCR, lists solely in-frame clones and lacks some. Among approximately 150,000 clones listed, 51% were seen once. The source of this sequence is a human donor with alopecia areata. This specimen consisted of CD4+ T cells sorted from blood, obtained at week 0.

For the CDR3, the DNA is TGTGCCAGCTCACCGGACAGGGTCTATGGCTACACCTTC. Translation: CASSPDRVYGYTF. The rearrangement links TRBV18 to TRBJ1-2; 8 nucleotides agree with TRBD1. The CDR3 consists of 13 residues. Germline assignment: CDR1 KGHSH and CDR2 LQKENI. V lost 3 bases to trimming and J lost 4 bases; unmatched junction nucleotides: 1.